The sequence of this T cell receptor (beta chain) was determined in a study of vaccination and CD4 T cells after COVID-19. On the study more broadly: The convalescents were made up of six males and four females, two of whom were Hispanic. A median of around 110 days (range 35 to 161) separated diagnosis from post-COVID sampling.

This clonotype was observed once. What it recognizes is unknown. The study sequenced cultured CD4+ T cell DNA using the Oncomine TCR Beta short-read assay. Genomic DNA was taken out of cultured CD4+ T cells by extraction. TCRdb processed the PCR reads anew with MiXCR; each CDR3 protein has one entry. Of about 20,000 distinct CDR3 sequences listed, roughly half are singletons. V was clipped by 4 bases and J by 6 bases, with 15 bases between them. The CDR3 is 14 amino acids. CDR1 SGHTA and CDR2 FQGNSA come from the germline V gene. Treatment specified: 10-day PBMC culture with coronavirus spike peptide pools or control peptides (ViraFEST assay).

The sequenced sample consisted of CD4+ T cells from blood, cultured in vitro. The rearrangement links TRBV7-2 to TRBJ1-1, with unresolved D. This TCR derives from a human donor who had recovered from COVID-19. This CDR3 reads CASSSPSLIAEAFF. In DNA, the CDR3 is TGTGCCAGCAGCTCCCCCTCCCTTATCGCTGAAGCTTTCTTT.